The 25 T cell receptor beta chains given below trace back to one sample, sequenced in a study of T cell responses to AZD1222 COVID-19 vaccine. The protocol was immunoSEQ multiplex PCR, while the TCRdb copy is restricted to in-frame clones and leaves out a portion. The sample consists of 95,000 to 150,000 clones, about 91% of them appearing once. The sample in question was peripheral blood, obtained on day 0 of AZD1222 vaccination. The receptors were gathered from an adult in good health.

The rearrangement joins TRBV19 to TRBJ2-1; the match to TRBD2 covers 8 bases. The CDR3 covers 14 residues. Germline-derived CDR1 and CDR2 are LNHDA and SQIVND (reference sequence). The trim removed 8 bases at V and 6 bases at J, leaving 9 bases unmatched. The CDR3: CASVGRGALNEQFF. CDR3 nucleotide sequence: TGTGCCAGTGTCGGGCGGGGGGCCCTCAATGAGCAGTTCTTC.

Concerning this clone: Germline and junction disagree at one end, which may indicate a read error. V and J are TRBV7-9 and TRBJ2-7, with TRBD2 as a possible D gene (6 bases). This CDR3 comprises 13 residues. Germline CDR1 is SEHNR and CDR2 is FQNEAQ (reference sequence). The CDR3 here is CASSLREVGGKDF. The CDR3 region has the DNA TGTGCCAGCAGCTTGAGGGAGGTGGGGGGTAAGGACTTC.

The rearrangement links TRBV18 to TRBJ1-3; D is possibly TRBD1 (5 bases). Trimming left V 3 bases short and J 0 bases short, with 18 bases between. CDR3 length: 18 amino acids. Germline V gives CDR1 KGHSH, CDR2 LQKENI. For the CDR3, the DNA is TGTGCCAGCTCACCTCGCGGTTCTACGGGACGCTCTGGAAACACCATATATTTT. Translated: CASSPRGSTGRSGNTIYF.

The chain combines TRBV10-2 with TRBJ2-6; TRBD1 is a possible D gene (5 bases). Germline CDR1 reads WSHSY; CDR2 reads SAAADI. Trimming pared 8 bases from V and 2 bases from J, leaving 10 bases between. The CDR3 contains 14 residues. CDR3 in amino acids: CASGDSAGANVLTF. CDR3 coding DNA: TGCGCCAGCGGAGACAGTGCTGGGGCCAACGTCCTGACTTTC.

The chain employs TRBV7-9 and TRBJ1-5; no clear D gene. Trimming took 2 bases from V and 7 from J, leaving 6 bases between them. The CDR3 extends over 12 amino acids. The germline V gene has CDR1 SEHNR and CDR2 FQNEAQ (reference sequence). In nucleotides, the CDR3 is TGTGCCAGCAGCTTAAATCTCCAGCCCCAGCATTTT. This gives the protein CASSLNLQPQHF. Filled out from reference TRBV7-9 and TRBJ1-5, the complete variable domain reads DTGVSQNPRHKITKRGQNVTFRCDPISEHNRLYWYRQTLGQGPEFLTYFQNEAQLEKSRLLSDRFSAERPKGSFSTLEIQRTEQGDSAMYLCASSLNLQPQHFGDGTRLSIL.

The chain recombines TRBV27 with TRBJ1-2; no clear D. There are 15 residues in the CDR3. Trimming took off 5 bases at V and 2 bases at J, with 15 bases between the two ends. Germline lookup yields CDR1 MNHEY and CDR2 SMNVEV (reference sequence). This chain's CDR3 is CASSPLSDLNYGYTF. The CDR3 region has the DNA TGTGCCAGCAGTCCGCTCAGTGACCTAAACTATGGCTACACCTTC.

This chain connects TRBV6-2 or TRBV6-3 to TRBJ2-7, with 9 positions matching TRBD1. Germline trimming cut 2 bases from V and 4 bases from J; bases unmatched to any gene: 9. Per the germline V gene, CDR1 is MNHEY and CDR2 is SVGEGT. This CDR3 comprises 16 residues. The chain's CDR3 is CASSYRQGVISYEQYF. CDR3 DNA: TGTGCCAGCAGTTACCGACAGGGGGTCATTTCGTACGAGCAGTACTTC.

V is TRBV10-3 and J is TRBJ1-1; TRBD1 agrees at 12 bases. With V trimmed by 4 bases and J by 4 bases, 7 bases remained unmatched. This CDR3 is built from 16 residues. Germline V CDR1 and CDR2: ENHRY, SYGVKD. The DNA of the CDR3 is TGTGCCATCAGTGGAGGGACAGGGGGCGCGGGCACTGAAGCTTTCTTT. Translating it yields CAISGGTGGAGTEAFF.

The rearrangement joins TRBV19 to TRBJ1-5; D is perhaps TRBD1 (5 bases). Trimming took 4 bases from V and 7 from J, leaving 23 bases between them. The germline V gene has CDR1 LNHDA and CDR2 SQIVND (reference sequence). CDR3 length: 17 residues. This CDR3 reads CASSNRARAAGWQPQHF. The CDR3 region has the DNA TGTGCCAGTAGTAACCGGGCCAGGGCAGCGGGATGGCAGCCCCAGCATTTT.

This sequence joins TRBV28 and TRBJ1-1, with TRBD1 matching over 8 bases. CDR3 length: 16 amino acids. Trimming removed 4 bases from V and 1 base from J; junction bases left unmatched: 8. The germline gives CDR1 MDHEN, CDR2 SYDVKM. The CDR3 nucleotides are TGTGCCAGCAGTTCGCCAGCCGGGACAGGGAACACTGAAGCTTTCTTT. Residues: CASSSPAGTGNTEAFF.

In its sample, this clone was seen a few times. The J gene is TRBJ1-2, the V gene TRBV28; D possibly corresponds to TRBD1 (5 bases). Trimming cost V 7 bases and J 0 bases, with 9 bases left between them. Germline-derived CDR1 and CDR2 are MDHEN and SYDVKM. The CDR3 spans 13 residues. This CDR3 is CASNLDTNYGYTF. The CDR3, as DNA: TGTGCCAGCAACCTGGACACTAACTATGGCTACACCTTC.

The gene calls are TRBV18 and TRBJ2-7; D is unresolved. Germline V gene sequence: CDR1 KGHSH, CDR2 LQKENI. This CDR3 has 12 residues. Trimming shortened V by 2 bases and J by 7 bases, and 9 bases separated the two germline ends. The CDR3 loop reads CASSPDRLEQYF. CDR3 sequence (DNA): TGTGCCAGCTCACCAGACCGATTGGAGCAGTACTTC.

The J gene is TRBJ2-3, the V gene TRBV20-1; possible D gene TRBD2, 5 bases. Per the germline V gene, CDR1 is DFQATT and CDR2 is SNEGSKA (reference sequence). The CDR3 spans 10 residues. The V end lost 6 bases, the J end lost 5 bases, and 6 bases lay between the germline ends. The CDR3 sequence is CSATRDTQYF. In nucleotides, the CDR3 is TGCAGTGCAACTAGAGATACGCAGTATTTT.

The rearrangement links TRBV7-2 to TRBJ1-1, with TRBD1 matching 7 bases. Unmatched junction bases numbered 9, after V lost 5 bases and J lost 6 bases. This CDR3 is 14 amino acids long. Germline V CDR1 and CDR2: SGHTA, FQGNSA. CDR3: CASSPDRVSAEAFF. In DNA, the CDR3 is TGTGCCAGCAGCCCCGACAGGGTGTCCGCTGAAGCTTTCTTT.

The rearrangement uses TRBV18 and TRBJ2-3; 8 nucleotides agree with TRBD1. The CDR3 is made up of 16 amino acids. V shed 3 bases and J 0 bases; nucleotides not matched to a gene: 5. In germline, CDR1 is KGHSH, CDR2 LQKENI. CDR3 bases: TGTGCCAGCTCACCGACTGGGACAGGTAGCACAGATACGCAGTATTTT. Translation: CASSPTGTGSTDTQYF.

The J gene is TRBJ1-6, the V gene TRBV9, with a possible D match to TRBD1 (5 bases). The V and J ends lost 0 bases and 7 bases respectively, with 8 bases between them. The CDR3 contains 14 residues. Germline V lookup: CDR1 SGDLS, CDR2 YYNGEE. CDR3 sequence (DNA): TGTGCCAGCAGCGTAGAAGGGACGAATTCACCCCTCCACTTT. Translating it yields CASSVEGTNSPLHF.

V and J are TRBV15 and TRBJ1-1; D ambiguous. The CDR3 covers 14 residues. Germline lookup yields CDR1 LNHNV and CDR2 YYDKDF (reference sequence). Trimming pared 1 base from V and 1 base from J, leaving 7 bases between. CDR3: CATSRGVGNTEAFF. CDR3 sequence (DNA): TGTGCCACCAGCAGAGGAGTGGGGAACACTGAAGCTTTCTTT.

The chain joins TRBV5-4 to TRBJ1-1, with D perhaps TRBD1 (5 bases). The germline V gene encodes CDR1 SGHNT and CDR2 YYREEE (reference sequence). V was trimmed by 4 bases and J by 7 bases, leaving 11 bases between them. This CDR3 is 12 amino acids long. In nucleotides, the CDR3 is TGTGCCAGCAGCCCCGGGAGGGGTGAAGCTTTCTTT. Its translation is CASSPGRGEAFF.

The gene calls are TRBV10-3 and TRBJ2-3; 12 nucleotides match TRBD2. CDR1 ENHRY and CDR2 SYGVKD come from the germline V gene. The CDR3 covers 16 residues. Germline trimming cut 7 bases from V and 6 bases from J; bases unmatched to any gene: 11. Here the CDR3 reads CAINPSGGATGDTQYF. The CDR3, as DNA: TGTGCCATCAACCCTAGCGGGGGGGCAACTGGTGATACGCAGTATTTT.

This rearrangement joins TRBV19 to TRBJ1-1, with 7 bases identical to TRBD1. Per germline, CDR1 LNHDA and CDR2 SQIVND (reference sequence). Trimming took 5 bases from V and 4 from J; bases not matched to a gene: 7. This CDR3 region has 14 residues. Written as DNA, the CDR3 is TGTGCCAGTAGTCTTAGACAGGGAATCACTGAAGCTTTCTTT. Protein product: CASSLRQGITEAFF.

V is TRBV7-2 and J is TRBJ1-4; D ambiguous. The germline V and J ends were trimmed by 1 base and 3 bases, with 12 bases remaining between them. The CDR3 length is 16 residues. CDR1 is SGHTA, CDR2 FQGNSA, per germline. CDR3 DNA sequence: TGTGCCAGCAGCTTAGGAGGGTACGAGCCTAATGAAAAACTGTTTTTT. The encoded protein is CASSLGGYEPNEKLFF.

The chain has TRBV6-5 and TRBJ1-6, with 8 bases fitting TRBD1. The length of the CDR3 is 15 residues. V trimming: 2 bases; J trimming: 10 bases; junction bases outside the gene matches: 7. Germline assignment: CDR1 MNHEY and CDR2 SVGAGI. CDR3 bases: TGTGCCAGCAGTTACGACCGACAGGGGAAATCACCCCTCCACTTT. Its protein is CASSYDRQGKSPLHF.

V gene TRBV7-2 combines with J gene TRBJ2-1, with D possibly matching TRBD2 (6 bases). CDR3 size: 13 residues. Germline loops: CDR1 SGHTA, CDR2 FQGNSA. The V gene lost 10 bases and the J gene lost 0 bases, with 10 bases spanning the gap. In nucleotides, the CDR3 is TGTGCCACAGCCGGGAGCTCCTACAATGAGCAGTTCTTC. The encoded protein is CATAGSSYNEQFF.

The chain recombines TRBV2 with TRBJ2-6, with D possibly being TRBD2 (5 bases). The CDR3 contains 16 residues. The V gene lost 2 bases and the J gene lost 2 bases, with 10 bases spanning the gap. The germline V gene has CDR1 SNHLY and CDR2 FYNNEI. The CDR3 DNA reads TGTGCCAGCAGTGAAAATCCGAGGGCTGGGGCCAACGTCCTGACTTTC. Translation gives CASSENPRAGANVLTF.

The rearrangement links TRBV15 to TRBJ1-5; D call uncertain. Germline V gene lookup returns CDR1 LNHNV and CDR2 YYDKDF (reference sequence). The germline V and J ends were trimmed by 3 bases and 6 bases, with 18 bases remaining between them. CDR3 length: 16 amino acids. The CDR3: CATSRKTNLGGQPQHF. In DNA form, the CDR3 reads TGTGCCACCAGCAGGAAAACAAACCTTGGTGGTCAGCCCCAGCATTTT.